Here is one T cell receptor (beta chain) with its context. Its antigen is currently unknown. The CDR3 totals 14 residues. Germline assignment: CDR1 SEHNR and CDR2 FQNEAQ (reference sequence). Trimming removed 2 bases from V and 8 bases from J; junction bases left unmatched: 6. The data were obtained in a study of OX40 agonist ivuxolimab in advanced cancers. Study overall: Patients receiving dose escalation had hepatocellular carcinoma, melanoma, renal cell or head and neck cancer.

Profiling relied on immunoSEQ multiplex PCR, and the TCRdb table lists in-frame clones only, not all of them. The sample lists tens of thousands of clones, over 80% occurring once. Whole-study findings and limits: By week 6 at 0.1 to 3.0 mg/kg, blood CD4+ and CD8+ T cells had expanded clonally.

This TCR came from an adult with an advanced solid tumor such as melanoma, head and neck, liver or kidney cancer. This chain connects TRBV7-9 to TRBJ2-1; 7 bases map to TRBD1. The sample consisted of CD4+ or CD8+ T cells sorted from blood, taken in a trial of the OX40 agonist ivuxolimab. The chain's CDR3 is CASSLPGTVHEQFF. CDR3 sequence (DNA): TGTGCCAGCAGCTTACCCGGGACAGTCCATGAGCAGTTCTTC.